This T cell receptor (beta chain) was captured by sequencing in a study of memory CD4+ T cells and cytomegalovirus serostatus. The overall study: Donors were healthy Belgian adults, 9 or 10 CMV seropositive and approximately 25 seronegative.

Assay: immunoSEQ multiplex PCR; the TCRdb copy retains only in-frame clones and omits some. The data show about 58,000 clones, approximately 81% seen once. Single viable CD3+CD4+CD8-CD45RO+ cells were sorted as the memory CD4+ T cells. This clone was counted once. Germline trimming cut 5 bases from V and 3 bases from J; bases unmatched to any gene: 6. Germline CDR1 and CDR2: SNHLY and FYNNEI. The CDR3 contains 14 residues. Sequencing was carried out using memory CD4+ T cells from blood. The chain is built from TRBV2 and TRBJ2-7; 8 bases map to TRBD2. This clonotype originated in an adult in good health and CMV-seronegative. Some clones in this sample may be carry-over from other donors' samples. The CDR3 region is CASSPKAGDYEQYF. CDR3 nucleotides: TGTGCCAGCAGTCCAAAAGCGGGAGACTACGAGCAGTACTTC.